The clone carrying this T cell receptor (beta chain) was seen just once. The data stem from a study of CD8 T cells in Susac syndrome. This CDR3 spans 14 amino acids. Germline CDR1 is LGHDT and CDR2 is YNNKEL (reference sequence). V lost 4 bases and J 4 bases, leaving 13 bases between the germline ends. Reverse transcription of about 0.45 to 1 ug RNA was performed with random hexamers. TCRdb re-called the immunoSEQ multiplex PCR reads with MiXCR, one entry per CDR3 protein. The repertoire includes approximately 200,000 distinct CDR3 sequences, around 93% of them detected once, and approximately 0.082% sits in the top ten.

The chain combines TRBV3-1 with TRBJ1-1; TRBD1 might be the D (6 bases). The receptor comes from a human donor with multiple sclerosis. Sequenced: CD4+ T cells from PBMCs. Here the CDR3 reads CASSPRQDTTEAFF. In DNA form, the CDR3 reads TGTGCCAGCAGCCCACGACAGGATACCACTGAAGCTTTCTTT.